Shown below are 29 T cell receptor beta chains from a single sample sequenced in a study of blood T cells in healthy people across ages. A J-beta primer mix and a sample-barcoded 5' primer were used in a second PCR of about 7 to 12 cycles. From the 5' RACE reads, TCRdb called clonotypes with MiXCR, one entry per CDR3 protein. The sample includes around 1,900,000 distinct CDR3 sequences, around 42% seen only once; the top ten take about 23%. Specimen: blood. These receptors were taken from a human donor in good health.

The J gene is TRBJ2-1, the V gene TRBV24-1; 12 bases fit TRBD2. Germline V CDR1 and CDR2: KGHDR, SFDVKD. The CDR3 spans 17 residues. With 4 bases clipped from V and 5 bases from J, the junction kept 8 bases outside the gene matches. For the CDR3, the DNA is TGTGCCACCAGTGACCCGAAAAGACTAGCGGGAGACAATGAGCAGTTCTTC. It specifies CATSDPKRLAGDNEQFF.

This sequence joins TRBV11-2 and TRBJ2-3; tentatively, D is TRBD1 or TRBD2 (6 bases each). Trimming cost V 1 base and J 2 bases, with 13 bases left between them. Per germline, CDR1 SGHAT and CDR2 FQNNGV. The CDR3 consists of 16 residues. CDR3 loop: CASSLGFRGLTDTQYF. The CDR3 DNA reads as TGTGCCAGCAGCTTAGGTTTTCGGGGGCTCACAGATACGCAGTATTTT.

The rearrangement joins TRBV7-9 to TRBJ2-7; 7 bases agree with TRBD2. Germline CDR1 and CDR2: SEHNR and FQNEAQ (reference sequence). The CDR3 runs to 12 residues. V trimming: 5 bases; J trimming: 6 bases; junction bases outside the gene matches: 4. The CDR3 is CASSREDGEQYF. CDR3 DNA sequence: TGTGCCAGCAGCCGGGAGGATGGCGAGCAGTACTTC.

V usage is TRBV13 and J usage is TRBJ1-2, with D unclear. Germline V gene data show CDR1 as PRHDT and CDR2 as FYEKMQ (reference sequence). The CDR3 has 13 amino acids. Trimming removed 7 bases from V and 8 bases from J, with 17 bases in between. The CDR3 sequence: CASKAASRDGYTF. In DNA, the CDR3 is TGTGCCAGCAAGGCGGCTTCCCGAGACGGCTACACCTTC.

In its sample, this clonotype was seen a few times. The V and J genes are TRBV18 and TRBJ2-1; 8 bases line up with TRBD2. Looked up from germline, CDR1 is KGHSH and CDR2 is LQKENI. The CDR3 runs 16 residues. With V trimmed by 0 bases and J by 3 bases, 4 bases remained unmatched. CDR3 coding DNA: TGTGCCAGCTCACCACCGTCAGCGGGGGACTACAATGAGCAGTTCTTC. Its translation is CASSPPSAGDYNEQFF.

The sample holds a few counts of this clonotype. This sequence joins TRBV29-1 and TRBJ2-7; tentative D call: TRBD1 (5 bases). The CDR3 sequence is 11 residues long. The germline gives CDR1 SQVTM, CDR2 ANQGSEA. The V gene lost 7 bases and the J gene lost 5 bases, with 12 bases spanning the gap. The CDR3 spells CSDRHGDEQYF. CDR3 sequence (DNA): TGCAGCGACAGGCATGGAGACGAGCAGTACTTC.

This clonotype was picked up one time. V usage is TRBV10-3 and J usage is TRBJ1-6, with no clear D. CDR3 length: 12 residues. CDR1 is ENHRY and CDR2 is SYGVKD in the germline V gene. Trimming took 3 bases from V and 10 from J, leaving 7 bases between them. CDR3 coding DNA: TGTGCCATCAGTGACACGATCTCACCCCTCCACTTT. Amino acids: CAISDTISPLHF.

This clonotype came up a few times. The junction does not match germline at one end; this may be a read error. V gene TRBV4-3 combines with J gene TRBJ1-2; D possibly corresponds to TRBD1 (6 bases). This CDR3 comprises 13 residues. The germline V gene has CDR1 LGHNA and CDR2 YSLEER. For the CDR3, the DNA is TGCGCCAGCAGCCGAACAGGGAACTCTGGCTACACCTTC. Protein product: CASSRTGNSGYTF.

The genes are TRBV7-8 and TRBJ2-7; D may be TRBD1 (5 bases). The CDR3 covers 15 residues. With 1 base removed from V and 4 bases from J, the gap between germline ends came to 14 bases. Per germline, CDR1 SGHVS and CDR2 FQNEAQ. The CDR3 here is CASSLEGVASYEQYF. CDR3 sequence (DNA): TGTGCCAGCAGCTTAGAAGGGGTGGCCTCATACGAGCAGTACTTC. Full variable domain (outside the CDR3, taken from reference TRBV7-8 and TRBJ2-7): GAGVSQSPRYKVAKRGQDVALRCDPISGHVSLFWYQQALGQGPEFLTYFQNEAQLDKSGLPSDRFFAERPEGSVSTLKIQRTQQEDSAVYLCASSLEGVASYEQYFGPGTRLTVT.

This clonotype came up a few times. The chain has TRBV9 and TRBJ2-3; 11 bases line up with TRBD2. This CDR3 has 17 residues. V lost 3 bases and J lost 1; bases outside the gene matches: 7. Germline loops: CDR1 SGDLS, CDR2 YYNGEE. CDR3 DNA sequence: TGTGCCAGCAGCGACCGACTAGCGGGGACTGGCACAGATACGCAGTATTTT. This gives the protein CASSDRLAGTGTDTQYF.

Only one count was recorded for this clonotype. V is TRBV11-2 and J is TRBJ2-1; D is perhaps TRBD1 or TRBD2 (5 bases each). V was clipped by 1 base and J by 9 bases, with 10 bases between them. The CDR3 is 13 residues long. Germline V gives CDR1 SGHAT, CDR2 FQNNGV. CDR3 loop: CASSLALDSEQFF. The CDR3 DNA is TGTGCCAGCAGCTTAGCACTAGACAGTGAGCAGTTCTTC.

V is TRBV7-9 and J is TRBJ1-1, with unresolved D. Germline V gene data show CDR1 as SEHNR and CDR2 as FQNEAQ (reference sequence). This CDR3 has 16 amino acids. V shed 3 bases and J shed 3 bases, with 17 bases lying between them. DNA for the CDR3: TGTGCCAGCAGCTTTTGGCGTGGGGAAATCGACACTGAAGCTTTCTTT. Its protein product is CASSFWRGEIDTEAFF.

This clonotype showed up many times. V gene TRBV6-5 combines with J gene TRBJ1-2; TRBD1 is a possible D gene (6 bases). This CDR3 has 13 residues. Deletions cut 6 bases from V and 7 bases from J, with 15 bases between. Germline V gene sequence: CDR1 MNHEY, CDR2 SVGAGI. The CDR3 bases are TGTGCCAGCAGAAGAAAACAGGGCTCTGGCTACACCTTC. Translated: CASRRKQGSGYTF.

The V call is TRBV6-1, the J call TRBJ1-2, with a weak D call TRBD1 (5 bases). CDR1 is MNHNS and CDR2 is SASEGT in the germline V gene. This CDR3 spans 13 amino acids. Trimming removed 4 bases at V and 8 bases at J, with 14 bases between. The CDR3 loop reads CASSAPGPLGYTF. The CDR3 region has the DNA TGTGCCAGCAGTGCACCGGGGCCCCTAGGCTACACCTTC.

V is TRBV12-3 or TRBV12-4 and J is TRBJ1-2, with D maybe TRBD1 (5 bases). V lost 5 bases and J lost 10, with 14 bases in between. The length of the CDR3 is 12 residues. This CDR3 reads CASSPSGDVYTF. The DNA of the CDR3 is TGTGCCAGCAGTCCCTCGGGGGACGTCTACACCTTC.

This CDR3 reads CASSSGGENEQFF. The DNA for the CDR3 is TGCGCCAGCAGCTCCGGTGGGGAAAATGAGCAGTTCTTC. The rearrangement joins TRBV5-1 to TRBJ2-1; D is unresolved. Germline V gene data show CDR1 as SGHRS and CDR2 as YFSETQ. CDR3 length equals 13 residues. V was cut by 3 bases and J by 7 bases, with 11 bases left in between.

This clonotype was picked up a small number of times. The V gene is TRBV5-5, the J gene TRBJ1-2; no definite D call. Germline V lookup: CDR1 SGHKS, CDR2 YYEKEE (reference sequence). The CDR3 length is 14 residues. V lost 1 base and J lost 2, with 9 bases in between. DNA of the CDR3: TGTGCCAGCAGCTTGTATATAATCAACTATGGCTACACCTTC. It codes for CASSLYIINYGYTF.

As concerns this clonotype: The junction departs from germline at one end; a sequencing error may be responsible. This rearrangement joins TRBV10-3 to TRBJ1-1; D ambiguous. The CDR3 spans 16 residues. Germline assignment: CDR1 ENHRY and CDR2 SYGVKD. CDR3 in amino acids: CAISESPHPALDEAFF. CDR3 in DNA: TGTGCCATTAGTGAGTCGCCACATCCGGCGCTAGACGAAGCTTTCTTT.

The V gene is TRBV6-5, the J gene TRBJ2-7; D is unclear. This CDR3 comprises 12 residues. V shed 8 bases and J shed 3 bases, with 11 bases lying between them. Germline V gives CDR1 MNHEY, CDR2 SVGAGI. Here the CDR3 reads CASGWRLYEQYF. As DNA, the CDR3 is TGTGCCAGCGGGTGGCGGCTCTACGAGCAGTACTTC.

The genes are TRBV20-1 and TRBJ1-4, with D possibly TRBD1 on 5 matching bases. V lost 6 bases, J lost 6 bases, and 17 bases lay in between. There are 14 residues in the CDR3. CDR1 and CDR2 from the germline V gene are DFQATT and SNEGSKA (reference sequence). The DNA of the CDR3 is TGCAGTGCCCCGGGGCCGCACCGGGATGAAAAACTGTTTTTT. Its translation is CSAPGPHRDEKLFF.

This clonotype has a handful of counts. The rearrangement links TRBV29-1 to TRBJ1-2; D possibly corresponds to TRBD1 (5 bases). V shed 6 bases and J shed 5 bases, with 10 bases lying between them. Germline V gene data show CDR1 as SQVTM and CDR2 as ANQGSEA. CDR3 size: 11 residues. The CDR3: CSVQGVYGYTF. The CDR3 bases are TGCAGCGTCCAAGGGGTGTATGGCTACACCTTC. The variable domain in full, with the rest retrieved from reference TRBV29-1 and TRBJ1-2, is SAVISQKPSRDICQRGTSLTIQCQVDSQVTMMFWYRQQPGQSLTLIATANQGSEATYESGFVIDKFPISRPNLTFSTLTVSNMSPEDSSIYLCSVQGVYGYTFGSGTRLTVV.

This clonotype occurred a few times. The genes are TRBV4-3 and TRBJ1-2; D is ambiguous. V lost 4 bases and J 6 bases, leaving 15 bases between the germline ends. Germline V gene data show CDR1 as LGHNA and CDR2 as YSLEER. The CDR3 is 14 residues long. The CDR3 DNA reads TGCGCCAGCAGCCTCCGAGGAGACGGTAATGGCTACACCTTC. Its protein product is CASSLRGDGNGYTF.

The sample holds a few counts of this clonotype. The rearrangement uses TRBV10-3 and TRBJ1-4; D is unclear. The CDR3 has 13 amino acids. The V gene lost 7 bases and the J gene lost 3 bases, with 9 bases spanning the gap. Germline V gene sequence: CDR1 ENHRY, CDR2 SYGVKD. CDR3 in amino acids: CAITASANEKLFF. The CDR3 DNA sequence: TGTGCCATCACAGCCTCTGCTAATGAAAAACTGTTTTTT.

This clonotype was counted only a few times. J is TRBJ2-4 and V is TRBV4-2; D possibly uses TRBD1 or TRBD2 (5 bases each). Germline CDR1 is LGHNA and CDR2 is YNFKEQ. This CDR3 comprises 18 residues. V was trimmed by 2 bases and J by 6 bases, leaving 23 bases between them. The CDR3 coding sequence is TGTGCCAGCAGCCAACGACTCAATCCCGGGACGGAAAGAAACATTCAGTACTTC. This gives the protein CASSQRLNPGTERNIQYF.

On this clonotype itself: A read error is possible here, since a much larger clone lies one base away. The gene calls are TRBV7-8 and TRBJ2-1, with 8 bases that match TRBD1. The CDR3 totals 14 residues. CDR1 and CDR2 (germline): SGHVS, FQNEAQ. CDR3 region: CAGSPQTGDNEQFF. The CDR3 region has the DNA TGTGCCGGCAGCCCACAGACAGGGGACAATGAGCAGTTCTTC.

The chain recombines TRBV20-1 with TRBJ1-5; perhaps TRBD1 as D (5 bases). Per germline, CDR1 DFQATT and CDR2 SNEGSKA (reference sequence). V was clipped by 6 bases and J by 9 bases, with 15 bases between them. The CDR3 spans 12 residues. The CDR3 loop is CSAARDSGPQHF. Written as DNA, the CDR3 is TGCAGTGCAGCCCGGGACTCGGGGCCCCAGCATTTT.

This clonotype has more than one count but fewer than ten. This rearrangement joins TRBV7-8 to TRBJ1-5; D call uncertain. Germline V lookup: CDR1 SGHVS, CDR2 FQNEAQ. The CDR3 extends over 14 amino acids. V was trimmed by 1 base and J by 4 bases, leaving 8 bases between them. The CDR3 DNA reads TGTGCCAGCAGCTTAGTGGCGGTTAATCAGCCCCAGCATTTT. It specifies CASSLVAVNQPQHF.

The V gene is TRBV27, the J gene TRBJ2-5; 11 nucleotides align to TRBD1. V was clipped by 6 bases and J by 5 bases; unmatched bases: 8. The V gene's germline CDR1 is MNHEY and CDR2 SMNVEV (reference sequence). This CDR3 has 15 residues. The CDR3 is CASSLDRGLVETQYF. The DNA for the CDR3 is TGTGCCAGCAGCCTGGACAGGGGGCTGGTGGAGACCCAGTACTTC.

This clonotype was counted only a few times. CDR3 nucleotide sequence: TGTGCCACCAGTGATTCCCGGGACAGGGGAGTCTATGAGCAGTTCTTC. Protein sequence: CATSDSRDRGVYEQFF. The chain uses TRBV24-1 and TRBJ2-1; TRBD1 agrees at 10 bases. This CDR3 region has 16 residues. Germline CDR1 is KGHDR and CDR2 is SFDVKD. Unmatched junction bases numbered 8, after V lost 2 bases and J lost 8 bases.